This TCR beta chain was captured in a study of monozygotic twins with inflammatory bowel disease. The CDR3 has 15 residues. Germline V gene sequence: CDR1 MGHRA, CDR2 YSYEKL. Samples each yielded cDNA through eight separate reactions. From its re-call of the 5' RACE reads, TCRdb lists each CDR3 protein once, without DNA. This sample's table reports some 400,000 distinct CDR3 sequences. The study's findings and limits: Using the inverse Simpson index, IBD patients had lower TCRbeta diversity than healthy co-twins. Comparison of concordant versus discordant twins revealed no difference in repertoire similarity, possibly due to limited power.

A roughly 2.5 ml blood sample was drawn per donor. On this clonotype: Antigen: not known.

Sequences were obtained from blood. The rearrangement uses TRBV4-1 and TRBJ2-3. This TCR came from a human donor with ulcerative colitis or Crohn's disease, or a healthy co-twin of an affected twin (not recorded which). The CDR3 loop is CASSLSILSTDTQYF.